This T cell receptor (beta chain) was captured by sequencing in a study of blood T cell repertoires in COVID-19. About the research overall: The origin of the acute and convalescent COVID-19 samples was the United States, Italy and Spain. Nucleic acid was either cDNA or gDNA, and it came from T cells, B-cell-depleted T cells, or PBMCs.

The sample holds a few counts of this clone. CDR1 is SEHNR, CDR2 FQNEAQ, per germline (reference sequence). The CDR3 runs 15 residues. The V segment lost 10 bases and the J segment 3 bases; nucleotides outside the gene matches: 11. TCRdb's table, derived via immunoSEQ multiplex PCR, lists solely in-frame clones and lacks some. The table records about 80,000 clones, over 70% of them present only once. The sequencing sample was made of peripheral blood. The V call is TRBV7-9, the J call TRBJ2-2; TRBD2 agrees at 7 bases. This TCR was recovered from a woman aged 40 to 49 with active or convalescent COVID-19. This chain's CDR3 is CAIEGGLVDTGELFF. The CDR3, as DNA: TGTGCCATCGAAGGTGGACTAGTCGACACCGGGGAGCTGTTTTTT.